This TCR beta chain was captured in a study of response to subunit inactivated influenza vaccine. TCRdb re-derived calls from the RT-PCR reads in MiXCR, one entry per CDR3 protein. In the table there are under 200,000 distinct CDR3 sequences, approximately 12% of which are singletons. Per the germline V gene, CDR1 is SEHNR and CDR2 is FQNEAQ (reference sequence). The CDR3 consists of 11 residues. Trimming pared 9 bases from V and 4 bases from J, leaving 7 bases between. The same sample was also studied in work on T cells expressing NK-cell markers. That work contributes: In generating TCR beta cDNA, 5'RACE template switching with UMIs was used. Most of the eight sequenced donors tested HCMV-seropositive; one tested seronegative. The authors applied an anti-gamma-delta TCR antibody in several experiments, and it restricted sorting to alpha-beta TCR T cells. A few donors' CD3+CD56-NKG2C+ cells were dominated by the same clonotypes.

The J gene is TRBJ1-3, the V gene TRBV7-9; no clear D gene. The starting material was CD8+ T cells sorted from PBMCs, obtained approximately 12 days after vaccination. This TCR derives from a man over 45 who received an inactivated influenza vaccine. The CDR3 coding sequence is TGTGCCAGTCATTCGGGAAACACCATATATTTT. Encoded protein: CASHSGNTIYF. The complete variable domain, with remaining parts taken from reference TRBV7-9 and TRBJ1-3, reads DTGVSQNPRHKITKRGQNVTFRCDPISEHNRLYWYRQTLGQGPEFLTYFQNEAQLEKSRLLSDRFSAERPKGSFSTLEIQRTEQGDSAMYLCASHSGNTIYFGEGSWLTVV.